This paragraph reports one TCR beta chain. This table comes from immunoSEQ multiplex PCR, and its TCRdb copy is limited to in-frame clones, with some not included. The sample has under 200,000 clones; roughly 80% are singletons. The sample comes from a study of blood T cell repertoires in COVID-19. In the study overall: Whether acute or convalescent, the COVID-19 samples came from the United States, Italy and Spain. PBMCs, B-cell-depleted T cells, or T cells provided the cDNA or gDNA that made up the material.

With 0 bases removed from V and 4 bases from J, the gap between germline ends came to 8 bases. The CDR3 loop spans 13 amino acids. Germline CDR1 SGDLS, CDR2 YYNGEE. Seattle-derived patients entered the study during active infection and were followed longitudinally. This TCR was sampled from a man aged 55-75 years with COVID-19, enrolled during active disease. V and J are TRBV9 and TRBJ2-7, with D perhaps matching TRBD1 (6 bases). Material: peripheral blood. The CDR3 nucleotides are TGTGCCAGCAGCGTAGACAGGGAATACGAGCAGTACTTC. Translating gives CASSVDREYEQYF. The entire variable domain, with the rest obtained from reference TRBV9 and TRBJ2-7, is as follows: DSGVTQTPKHLITATGQRVTLRCSPRSGDLSVYWYQQSLDQGLQFLIQYYNGEERAKGNILERFSAQQFPDLHSELNLSSLELGDSALYFCASSVDREYEQYFGPGTRLTVT.